This paragraph covers one TCR beta chain sequence. This clone's antigen is unknown. Base-call qualities are not available, and no considerably larger clone is one nucleotide away. Library generation was performed with the immunoSEQ multiplex PCR assay. This is the immuneACCESS table as TCRdb keeps it, with only in-frame sequences that have V and J called. A part of the clones is gone; compared with another copy, unresolved V genes explain less than half, and the rest is unexplained. For this sample the table gives some 140,000 clones, of which 95% to 98% were detected only once. Of the sample, roughly 0.45% falls within the top ten clones. This specimen belongs to a study of T cell changes during pregnancy in multiple sclerosis (dated by TCRdb to between 2017 and 2020). For the study in its entirety: Changes in the T cell repertoire over the course of pregnancy were examined in this study in women with multiple sclerosis.

The sequenced sample was peripheral blood, obtained after pregnancy. The receptor's source is a female donor with multiple sclerosis, enrolled in a pregnancy study.

The CDR3: CASSIGLHNEQFF. The sequenced DNA: TGTGCCAGTAGTATTGGGCTACACAATGAGCAGTTCTTC. The chain was built from TRBV19 and TRBJ2-1, with no D gene named confidently. From its cysteine to its phenylalanine, the CDR3 spans 13 amino acids. Just CDR3 DNA is preserved here, 39 bases in frame from base 1. Trimming takes 3 bases from V and 5 bases from J, and the germline ends sit 8 bases apart. Taken from the germline V gene (reference sequence), the CDR1 and CDR2 loops are LNHDA and SQIVND. The variable domain in full, with residues beyond the CDR3 obtained from the reference TRBV19 and TRBJ2-1 genes, is DGGITQSPKYLFRKEGQNVTLSCEQNLNHDAMYWYRQDPGQGLRLIYYSQIVNDFQKGDIAEGYSVSREKKESFPLTVTSAQKNPTAFYLCASSIGLHNEQFFGPGTRLTVL.